Following are 13 T cell receptor beta chains from one sample sequenced in a study of CD8+ T cells in alopecia areata. The authors extracted RNA and reverse transcribed it into cDNA as the sequencing template. The data were produced by immunoSEQ multiplex PCR, yet TCRdb's version contains in-frame clones alone and is incomplete. The sample carries some 150,000 clones, roughly 66% recorded once. The specimen was CD8+ T cells sorted from blood, collected at week 0. These TCRs come from a human donor with alopecia areata.

The genes are TRBV25-1 and TRBJ2-2; tentatively, D is TRBD1 (5 bases). Per the germline V gene, CDR1 is MGHDK and CDR2 is SYGVNS. The CDR3 has 17 residues. V lost 6 bases, J lost 0 bases, and 17 bases lay in between. The CDR3 DNA reads as TGTGCCAGCAGCCCAAATATGGGGCAATCGAACACCGGGGAGCTGTTTTTT. It translates to CASSPNMGQSNTGELFF.

A few counts support this clone. The genes are TRBV2 and TRBJ1-6; D not certain. CDR1 and CDR2 (germline): SNHLY, FYNNEI. Trimming pared 2 bases from V and 1 base from J, leaving 15 bases between. The CDR3 sequence is 18 residues long. The CDR3 DNA reads TGTGCCAGCAGTGAAACTTCGAGGGTATGGTCCTATAATTCACCCCTCCACTTT. This sequence encodes CASSETSRVWSYNSPLHF.

The chain uses TRBV2 and TRBJ1-2, with D unresolved. The CDR3 spans 8 residues. Trimming cost V 8 bases and J 5 bases, with 0 bases left between them. Germline assignment: CDR1 SNHLY and CDR2 FYNNEI. CDR3 sequence reads: CASYGYTF. The CDR3 DNA is TGTGCCAGCTATGGCTACACCTTC.

This rearrangement joins TRBV5-1 to TRBJ1-1, with 10 positions matching TRBD1. Trimming cost V 4 bases and J 1 base; bases outside gene matches: 28. Germline loops: CDR1 SGHRS, CDR2 YFSETQ. The CDR3 length is 23 residues. The CDR3 sequence: CASSPIFLPGQGYPKGANTEAFF. In DNA, the CDR3 is TGCGCCAGCAGCCCGATTTTCTTACCGGGACAGGGGTACCCAAAAGGGGCGAACACTGAAGCTTTCTTT.

The gene calls are TRBV29-1 and TRBJ1-1, with D uncertain. This CDR3 is 13 amino acids long. CDR1 is SQVTM and CDR2 is ANQGSEA in the germline V gene. Trimming shortened V by 7 bases and J by 8 bases, and 20 bases separated the two germline ends. The DNA of the CDR3 is TGCAGCGCCCCAATAGGACGGAAGATGGAAGCTTTCTTT. Residues: CSAPIGRKMEAFF.

The gene calls are TRBV4-1 and TRBJ2-3; D is undetermined. This CDR3 is 14 amino acids long. The ends were cut back, 0 bases at V and 2 bases at J, with 6 bases in the middle. In germline, CDR1 is MGHRA, CDR2 YSYEKL. CDR3 protein: CASSQETPTDTQYF. CDR3 nucleotides: TGCGCCAGCAGCCAAGAAACCCCCACAGATACGCAGTATTTT.

This clone occurred once. The CDR3 nucleotides read TGCGCCAGCAGCTTGGTGTCAGTGACTAACACCGGGGAGCTGTTTTTT. Amino acids: CASSLVSVTNTGELFF. The V and J genes are TRBV5-1 and TRBJ2-2, with D hard to call. In germline, CDR1 is SGHRS, CDR2 YFSETQ. Between the trimmed V and J ends, which lost 0 bases and 2 bases, there was a span of 11 bases. This CDR3 comprises 16 residues.

The chain has TRBV4-1 and TRBJ2-3; a weak D match, TRBD2 (6 bases). CDR3 length equals 17 residues. V gave up 1 base and J gave up 1 base, with 15 bases separating them. From germline, CDR1 is MGHRA and CDR2 YSYEKL. CDR3 DNA: TGCGCCAGCAGCCAAGTATTAAGACTAGGAGGCACAGATACGCAGTATTTT. It specifies CASSQVLRLGGTDTQYF.

V gene TRBV2 combines with J gene TRBJ2-2; possibly TRBD2 for D (6 bases). Trimming took off 8 bases at V and 4 bases at J, with 11 bases between the two ends. CDR3 size: 13 residues. The germline V gene encodes CDR1 SNHLY and CDR2 FYNNEI. The CDR3 spells CASPGRGTGELFF. The DNA of the CDR3 is TGTGCCAGCCCCGGGCGGGGCACCGGGGAGCTGTTTTTT.

This sequence joins TRBV7-8 and TRBJ2-3; either TRBD1 or TRBD2 may supply D (5 bases each). CDR1 is SGHVS, CDR2 FQNEAQ, per germline. The CDR3 is 14 residues long. Trimming cost V 4 bases and J 1 base, with 9 bases left between them. The CDR3 DNA reads as TGTGCCAGCAGCTCGCTGGGGGGCACAGATACGCAGTATTTT. Protein product: CASSSLGGTDTQYF.

This clone was detected a few times. This chain connects TRBV11-2 to TRBJ2-2; TRBD2 aligns across 7 bases. V was clipped by 8 bases and J by 2 bases; unmatched bases: 14. In germline, CDR1 is SGHAT, CDR2 FQNNGV. The CDR3 consists of 17 residues. The CDR3 coding sequence is TGTGCCAGCGTTGGGGTTGGTGCTAGCGGCAACACCGGGGAGCTGTTTTTT. Protein: CASVGVGASGNTGELFF.

V is TRBV7-2 and J is TRBJ2-3, with D possibly matching TRBD2 (6 bases). CDR3 length: 17 residues. The germline V gene has CDR1 SGHTA and CDR2 FQGNSA. V was pared by 2 bases and J by 5 bases, with 20 bases between. CDR3 residues: CASSLRGRDGVIDTQYF. CDR3 in DNA: TGTGCCAGCAGCTTAAGAGGGCGGGACGGGGTGATAGATACGCAGTATTTT. Full variable domain (remainder filled in from reference TRBV7-2 and TRBJ2-3): GAGVSQSPSNKVTEKGKDVELRCDPISGHTALYWYRQSLGQGLEFLIYFQGNSAPDKSGLPSDRFSAERTGGSVSTLTIQRTQQEDSAVYLCASSLRGRDGVIDTQYFGPGTRLTVL.

In nucleotides, the CDR3 is TGTGCCAGCAGCCTCGGGACAGGGAGACAGCCCCAGCATTTT. Residues: CASSLGTGRQPQHF. This chain links TRBV7-8 with TRBJ1-5; 9 positions match TRBD1. Per the germline V gene, CDR1 is SGHVS and CDR2 is FQNEAQ. The junction had 6 bases not matched to a gene; V was cut back by 5 bases and J by 7 bases. The CDR3 is made up of 14 amino acids.